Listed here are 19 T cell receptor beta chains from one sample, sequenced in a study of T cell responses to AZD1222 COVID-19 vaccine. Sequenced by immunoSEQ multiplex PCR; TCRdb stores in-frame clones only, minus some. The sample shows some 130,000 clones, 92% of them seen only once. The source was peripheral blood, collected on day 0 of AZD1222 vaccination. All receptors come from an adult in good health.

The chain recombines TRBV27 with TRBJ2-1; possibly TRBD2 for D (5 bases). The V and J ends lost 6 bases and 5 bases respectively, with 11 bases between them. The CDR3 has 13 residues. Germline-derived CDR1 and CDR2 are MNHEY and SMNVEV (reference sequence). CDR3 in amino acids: CASRTRRDNEQFF. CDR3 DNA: TGTGCCAGCAGAACTAGGCGGGACAATGAGCAGTTCTTC.

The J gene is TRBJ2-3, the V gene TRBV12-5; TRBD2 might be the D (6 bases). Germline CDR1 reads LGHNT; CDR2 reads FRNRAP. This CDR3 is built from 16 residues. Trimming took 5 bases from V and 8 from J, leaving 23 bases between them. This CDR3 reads CASGPSGRTAAGTQYF. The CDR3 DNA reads TGTGCTAGTGGTCCCTCCGGGAGAACTGCTGCGGGTACGCAGTATTTT.

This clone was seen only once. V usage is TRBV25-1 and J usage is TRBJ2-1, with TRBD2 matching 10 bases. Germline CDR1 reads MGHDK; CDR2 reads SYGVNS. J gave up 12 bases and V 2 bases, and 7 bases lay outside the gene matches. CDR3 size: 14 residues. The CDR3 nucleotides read TGTGCCAGCAGTGAAAGGGAACTAGCGGGACGGCAGTTCTTC. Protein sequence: CASSERELAGRQFF.

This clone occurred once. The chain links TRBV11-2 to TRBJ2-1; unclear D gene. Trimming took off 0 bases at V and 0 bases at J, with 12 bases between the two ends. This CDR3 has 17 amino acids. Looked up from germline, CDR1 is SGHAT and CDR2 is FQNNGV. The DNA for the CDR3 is TGTGCCAGCAGCTTAGATTCCTCACTAAGCTCCTACAATGAGCAGTTCTTC. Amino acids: CASSLDSSLSSYNEQFF.

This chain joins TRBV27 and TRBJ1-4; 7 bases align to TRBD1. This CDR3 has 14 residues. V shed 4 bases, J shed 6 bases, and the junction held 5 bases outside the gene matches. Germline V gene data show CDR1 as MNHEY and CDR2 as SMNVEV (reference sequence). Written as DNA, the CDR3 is TGTGCCAGCAGTTGGGGCAGGGGGGATGAAAAACTGTTTTTT. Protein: CASSWGRGDEKLFF.

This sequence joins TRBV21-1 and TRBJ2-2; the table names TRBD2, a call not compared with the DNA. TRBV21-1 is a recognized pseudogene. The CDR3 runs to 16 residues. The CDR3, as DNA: TGTGCCAGCAGCAAGCTGCGTGCGGCGAACACCGGGGAGCTGTTTTTT. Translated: CASSKLRAANTGELFF.

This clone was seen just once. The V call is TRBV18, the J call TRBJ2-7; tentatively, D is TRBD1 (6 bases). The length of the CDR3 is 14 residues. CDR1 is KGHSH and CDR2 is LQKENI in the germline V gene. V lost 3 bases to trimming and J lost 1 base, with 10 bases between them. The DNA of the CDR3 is TGTGCCAGCTCACCGGGACAAAAATCCTACGAGCAGTACTTC. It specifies CASSPGQKSYEQYF.

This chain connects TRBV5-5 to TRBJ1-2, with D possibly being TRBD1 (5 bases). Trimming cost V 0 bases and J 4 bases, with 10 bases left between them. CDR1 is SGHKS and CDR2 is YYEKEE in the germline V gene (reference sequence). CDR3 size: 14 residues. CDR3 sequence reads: CASSLDGGSYGYTF. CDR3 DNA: TGTGCCAGCAGCTTGGACGGGGGGAGCTATGGCTACACCTTC. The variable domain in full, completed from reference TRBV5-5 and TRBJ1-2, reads DAGVTQSPTHLIKTRGQQVTLRCSPISGHKSVSWYQQVLGQGPQFIFQYYEKEERGRGNFPDRFSARQFPNYSSELNVNALLLGDSALYLCASSLDGGSYGYTFGSGTRLTVV.

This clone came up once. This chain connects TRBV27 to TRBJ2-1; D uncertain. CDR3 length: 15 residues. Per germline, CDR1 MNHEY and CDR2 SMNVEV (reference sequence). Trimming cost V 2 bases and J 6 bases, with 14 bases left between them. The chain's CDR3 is CASSLRSLASNEQFF. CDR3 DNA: TGTGCCAGCAGTTTACGTTCCCTTGCCTCCAATGAGCAGTTCTTC.

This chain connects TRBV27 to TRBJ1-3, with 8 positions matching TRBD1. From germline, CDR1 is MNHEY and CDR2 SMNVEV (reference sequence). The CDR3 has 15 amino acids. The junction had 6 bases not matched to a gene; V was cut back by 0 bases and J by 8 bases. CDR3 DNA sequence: TGTGCCAGCAGTTTATCGCAGGGGGCTTGGGACACCATATATTTT. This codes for CASSLSQGAWDTIYF.

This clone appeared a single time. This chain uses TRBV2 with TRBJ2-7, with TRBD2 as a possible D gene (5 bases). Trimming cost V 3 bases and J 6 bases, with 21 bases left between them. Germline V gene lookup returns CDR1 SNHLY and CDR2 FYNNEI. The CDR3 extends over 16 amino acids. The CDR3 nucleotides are TGTGCCAGCAGTGAGCAGTATGGACTCAGAGCTGGCGAGCAGTACTTC. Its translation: CASSEQYGLRAGEQYF.

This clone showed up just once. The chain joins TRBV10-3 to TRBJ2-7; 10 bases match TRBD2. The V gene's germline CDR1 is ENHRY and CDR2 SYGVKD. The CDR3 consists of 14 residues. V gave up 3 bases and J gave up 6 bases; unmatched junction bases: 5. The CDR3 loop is CAISDLAGVSEQYF. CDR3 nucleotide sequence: TGTGCCATCAGTGATCTAGCGGGAGTAAGCGAGCAGTACTTC.

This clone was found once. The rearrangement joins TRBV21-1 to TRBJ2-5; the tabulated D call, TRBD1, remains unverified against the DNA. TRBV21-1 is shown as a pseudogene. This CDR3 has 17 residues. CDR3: CASSKWGDRGRFETQYF. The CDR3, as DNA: TGTGCCAGCAGCAAATGGGGGGACAGGGGGCGTTTCGAGACCCAGTACTTC.

The CDR3, as DNA: TGTGCCAGCAGCTTGCCCCCGGAGAACACTGAAGCTTTCTTT. This encodes CASSLPPENTEAFF. The gene calls are TRBV5-8 and TRBJ1-1; D is uncertain. CDR1 is SGHTS, CDR2 YDEGEE, per germline. This CDR3 has 14 residues. Deletions cut 1 base from V and 1 base from J, with 8 bases between.

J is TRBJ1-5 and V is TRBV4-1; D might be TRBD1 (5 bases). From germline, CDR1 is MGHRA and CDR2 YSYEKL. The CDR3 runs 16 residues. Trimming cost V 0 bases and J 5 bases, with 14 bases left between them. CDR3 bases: TGCGCCAGCAGCCAAGATGGGACTGTTACCGATCAGCCCCAGCATTTT. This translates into CASSQDGTVTDQPQHF.

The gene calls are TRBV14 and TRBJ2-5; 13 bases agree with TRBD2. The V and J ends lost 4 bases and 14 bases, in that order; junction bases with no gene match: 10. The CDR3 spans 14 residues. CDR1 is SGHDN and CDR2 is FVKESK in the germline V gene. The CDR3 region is CASSRGTSGTIPYF. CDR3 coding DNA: TGTGCCAGCAGCCGAGGGACTAGCGGGACCATACCCTACTTC.

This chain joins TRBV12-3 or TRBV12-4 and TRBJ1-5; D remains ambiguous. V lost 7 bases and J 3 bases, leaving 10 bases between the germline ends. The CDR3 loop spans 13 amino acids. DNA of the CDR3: TGTGCCAGCACCCCTCGGGACAATCAGCCCCAGCATTTT. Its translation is CASTPRDNQPQHF.

CDR3: CASSLTFGLAGIGSYEQYF. CDR3 sequence (DNA): TGTGCCAGCAGCTTAACTTTCGGGCTAGCGGGAATCGGGTCCTACGAGCAGTACTTC. The rearrangement links TRBV5-8 to TRBJ2-7, with 9 nucleotides matching TRBD2. CDR1 SGHTS and CDR2 YDEGEE come from the germline V gene. V trimming: 2 bases; J trimming: 1 base; junction bases outside the gene matches: 16. The CDR3 contains 19 residues.

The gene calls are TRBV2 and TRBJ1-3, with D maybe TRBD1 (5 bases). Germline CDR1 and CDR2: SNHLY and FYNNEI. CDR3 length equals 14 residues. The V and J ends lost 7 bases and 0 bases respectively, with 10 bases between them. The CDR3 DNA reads TGTGCCAGCACCCGGGGCAGCTCTGGAAACACCATATATTTT. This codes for CASTRGSSGNTIYF.